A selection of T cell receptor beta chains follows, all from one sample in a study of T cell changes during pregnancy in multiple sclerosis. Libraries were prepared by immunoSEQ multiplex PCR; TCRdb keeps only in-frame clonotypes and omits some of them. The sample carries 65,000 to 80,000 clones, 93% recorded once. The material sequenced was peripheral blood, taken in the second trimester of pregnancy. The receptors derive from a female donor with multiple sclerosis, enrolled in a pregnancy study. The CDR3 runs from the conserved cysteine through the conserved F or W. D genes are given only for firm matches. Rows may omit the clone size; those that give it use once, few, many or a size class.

CDR3 protein: CASSLTVMNTEAFF; CDR3 DNA: TGTGCCAGCAGCTTGACAGTCATGAACACTGAAGCTTTCTTT; J gene: TRBJ1-1; D gene: .; V gene: TRBV5-5; clone size: .; CDR3 length: 14
CDR3 protein: CASSLGGVSTDTQYF; CDR3 DNA: TGTGCCAGCAGCTTGGGGGGAGTTAGCACAGATACGCAGTATTTT; J gene: TRBJ2-3; D gene: .; V gene: TRBV5-5; clone size: .; CDR3 length: 15
CDR3 protein: CASSVEGGTSTDTQYF; CDR3 DNA: TGTGCCAGCAGCGTAGAGGGAGGGACTAGCACAGATACGCAGTATTTT; J gene: TRBJ2-3; D gene: TRBD2; V gene: TRBV9; clone size: once; CDR3 length: 16
CDR3 protein: CASSGTGGVNQPQHF; CDR3 DNA: TGTGCCAGCAGTGGGACAGGGGGCGTCAATCAGCCCCAGCATTTT; J gene: TRBJ1-5; D gene: TRBD1; V gene: TRBV6-4; clone size: .; CDR3 length: 15
CDR3 protein: CASSLGQGTDTQYF; CDR3 DNA: TGTGCCAGCAGCTTAGGACAGGGCACAGATACGCAGTATTTT; J gene: TRBJ2-3; D gene: .; V gene: TRBV11-3; clone size: .; CDR3 length: 14
CDR3 protein: CASSFQTSGGELFF; CDR3 DNA: TGTGCCAGCAGTTTCCAGACTAGCGGCGGGGAGCTGTTTTTT; J gene: TRBJ2-2; D gene: TRBD2; V gene: TRBV5-4; clone size: .; CDR3 length: 14
CDR3 protein: CASASGTEIYEQYF; CDR3 DNA: TGTGCCAGCGCATCCGGGACAGAGATATACGAGCAGTACTTC; J gene: TRBJ2-7; D gene: TRBD1; V gene: TRBV9; clone size: .; CDR3 length: 14
CDR3 protein: CASSLVPSDYGYTF; CDR3 DNA: TGTGCCAGCAGCTTAGTTCCCAGTGACTATGGCTACACCTTC; J gene: TRBJ1-2; D gene: .; V gene: TRBV7-2; clone size: .; CDR3 length: 14
CDR3 protein: CAWSVRGTEAFF; CDR3 DNA: TGTGCCTGGAGTGTACGAGGGACTGAAGCTTTCTTT; J gene: TRBJ1-1; D gene: .; V gene: TRBV30; clone size: .; CDR3 length: 12
CDR3 protein: CASSLVAGADEQFF; CDR3 DNA: TGTGCCAGCAGCTTGGTTGCAGGGGCGGATGAGCAGTTCTTC; J gene: TRBJ2-1; D gene: .; V gene: TRBV5-4; clone size: few; CDR3 length: 14
CDR3 protein: CASSADRSRNTIYF; CDR3 DNA: TGTGCCAGCAGTGCGGACAGGTCCCGAAACACCATATATTTT; J gene: TRBJ1-3; D gene: TRBD1; V gene: TRBV6-5; clone size: .; CDR3 length: 14
CDR3 protein: CASSPRTGQLFGYGYTF; CDR3 DNA: TGTGCCAGCAGCCCAAGGACAGGGCAGTTGTTTGGATATGGCTACACCTTC; J gene: TRBJ1-2; D gene: TRBD1; V gene: TRBV5-6; clone size: once; CDR3 length: 17
CDR3 protein: CASRHGQGNSPLHF; CDR3 DNA: TGTGCCAGTAGGCACGGACAGGGAAATTCACCCCTCCACTTT; J gene: TRBJ1-6; D gene: TRBD1; V gene: TRBV19; clone size: once; CDR3 length: 14
CDR3 protein: CAIRPRTGELPLHF; CDR3 DNA: TGTGCCATCCGCCCACGGACAGGGGAGTTACCCCTCCACTTT; J gene: TRBJ1-6; D gene: TRBD1; V gene: TRBV28; clone size: .; CDR3 length: 14
CDR3 protein: CASSQEGTGSGNTIYF; CDR3 DNA: TGTGCCAGCAGCCAAGAGGGGACAGGTTCTGGAAACACCATATATTTT; J gene: TRBJ1-3; D gene: TRBD1; V gene: TRBV4-2; clone size: .; CDR3 length: 16
CDR3 protein: CASSLRDGSYEQYF; CDR3 DNA: TGTGCCAGTTCTCTCCGGGACGGGAGCTACGAGCAGTACTTC; J gene: TRBJ2-7; D gene: .; V gene: TRBV19; clone size: .; CDR3 length: 14
CDR3 protein: CASSTRTSGRGDTQYF; CDR3 DNA: TGTGCCAGTAGTACTAGGACTAGCGGGAGGGGAGATACGCAGTATTTT; J gene: TRBJ2-3; D gene: TRBD2; V gene: TRBV19; clone size: .; CDR3 length: 16
CDR3 protein: CASSQGTGDQPQHF; CDR3 DNA: TGCGCCAGCAGCCAGGGGACAGGGGATCAGCCCCAGCATTTT; J gene: TRBJ1-5; D gene: TRBD1; V gene: TRBV4-1; clone size: .; CDR3 length: 14
CDR3 protein: CASRGSSYEQYF; CDR3 DNA: TGTGCCAGTAGAGGCAGCTCCTACGAGCAGTACTTC; J gene: TRBJ2-7; D gene: .; V gene: TRBV11-2; clone size: .; CDR3 length: 12
CDR3 protein: CASSEGLPGNSPLHF; CDR3 DNA: TGCGCCAGCAGTGAAGGACTGCCGGGGAATTCACCCCTCCACTTT; J gene: TRBJ1-6; D gene: .; V gene: TRBV10-2; clone size: .; CDR3 length: 15
CDR3 protein: CACRVADFVGETQYF; CDR3 DNA: TGTGCCTGTCGAGTAGCGGACTTTGTGGGAGAGACCCAGTACTTC; J gene: TRBJ2-5; D gene: .; V gene: TRBV19; clone size: .; CDR3 length: 15
CDR3 protein: CASSSGTGYEQYF; CDR3 DNA: TGTGCCAGCAGCTCCGGAACGGGGTACGAGCAGTACTTC; J gene: TRBJ2-7; D gene: .; V gene: TRBV7-2; clone size: .; CDR3 length: 13
CDR3 protein: CASSLAAGGIYQPQHF; CDR3 DNA: TGTGCCAGCAGTCTGGCGGCAGGGGGCATTTATCAGCCCCAGCATTTT; J gene: TRBJ1-5; D gene: TRBD1; V gene: TRBV2; clone size: .; CDR3 length: 16
CDR3 protein: CASLSYGVPGPDWEGRNEKLFF; CDR3 DNA: TGTGCCAGCCTTTCCTACGGAGTCCCCGGCCCCGACTGGGAGGGGAGAAATGAAAAACTGTTTTTT; J gene: TRBJ1-4; D gene: .; V gene: TRBV2; clone size: .; CDR3 length: 22
CDR3 protein: CASINTSGTAYGYTF; CDR3 DNA: TGTGCCAGCATCAACACCTCCGGGACAGCCTATGGCTACACCTTC; J gene: TRBJ1-2; D gene: TRBD1; V gene: TRBV5-5; clone size: .; CDR3 length: 15
CDR3 protein: CASSGGLVGMSEQYF; CDR3 DNA: TGCGCCAGCAGCGGGGGACTAGTAGGAATGAGCGAGCAGTACTTC; J gene: TRBJ2-7; D gene: TRBD2; V gene: TRBV5-1; clone size: once; CDR3 length: 15
CDR3 protein: CASSFAVPYEQYF; CDR3 DNA: TGTGCCAGCAGCTTTGCGGTGCCCTACGAGCAGTACTTC; J gene: TRBJ2-7; D gene: .; V gene: TRBV11-2; clone size: .; CDR3 length: 13
CDR3 protein: CASSWTADRGYTF; CDR3 DNA: TGTGCCAGCAGCTGGACAGCGGACAGGGGCTACACCTTC; J gene: TRBJ1-2; D gene: TRBD1; V gene: TRBV7-2; clone size: .; CDR3 length: 13
CDR3 protein: CSVEERGVGQVNYEQYF; CDR3 DNA: TGCAGCGTTGAAGAACGGGGAGTAGGACAGGTCAACTACGAGCAGTACTTC; J gene: TRBJ2-7; D gene: TRBD1; V gene: TRBV29-1; clone size: once; CDR3 length: 17
CDR3 protein: CASSLREDPYNEQFF; CDR3 DNA: TGCGCCAGCAGCTTGAGGGAGGACCCCTACAATGAGCAGTTCTTC; J gene: TRBJ2-1; D gene: .; V gene: TRBV5-1; clone size: .; CDR3 length: 15
CDR3 protein: CASSQGGGGGNTEAFF; CDR3 DNA: TGCGCCAGCAGCCAAGGTGGGGGAGGAGGGAACACTGAAGCTTTCTTT; J gene: TRBJ1-1; D gene: .; V gene: TRBV4-1; clone size: .; CDR3 length: 16
CDR3 protein: CASSQPRGKHHEKLFF; CDR3 DNA: TGTGCCAGCAGTCAACCCCGCGGGAAGCATCATGAAAAACTGTTTTTT; J gene: TRBJ1-4; D gene: .; V gene: TRBV28; clone size: .; CDR3 length: 16
CDR3 protein: CASRGGMDYGYTF; CDR3 DNA: TGTGCCAGCCGAGGGGGCATGGACTATGGCTACACCTTC; J gene: TRBJ1-2; D gene: TRBD1; V gene: TRBV7-3; clone size: .; CDR3 length: 13
CDR3 protein: CASGYPDRVLLEFNSPLHF; CDR3 DNA: TGTGCCAGCGGGTATCCGGACAGGGTTTTGCTAGAATTCAATTCACCCCTCCACTTT; J gene: TRBJ1-6; D gene: TRBD1; V gene: TRBV7-9; clone size: .; CDR3 length: 19
CDR3 protein: CASSLEGAINQPQHF; CDR3 DNA: TGTGCCAGCAGTTTAGAAGGAGCTATCAATCAGCCCCAGCATTTT; J gene: TRBJ1-5; D gene: .; V gene: TRBV27; clone size: .; CDR3 length: 15
CDR3 protein: CASSSSGGTGGNTIYF; CDR3 DNA: TGTGCCAGCAGTTCTTCCGGGGGTACGGGAGGAAACACCATATATTTT; J gene: TRBJ1-3; D gene: .; V gene: TRBV27; clone size: once; CDR3 length: 16
CDR3 protein: CASSFGSQVRETQYF; CDR3 DNA: TGTGCCAGCAGCTTCGGTTCCCAAGTACGGGAGACCCAGTACTTC; J gene: TRBJ2-5; D gene: .; V gene: TRBV7-8; clone size: .; CDR3 length: 15
CDR3 protein: CASSDRGEQYF; CDR3 DNA: TGTGCCAGCTCGGACCGGGGAGAGCAGTACTTC; J gene: TRBJ2-7; D gene: .; V gene: TRBV5-6; clone size: .; CDR3 length: 11
CDR3 protein: CASIFDRVDYEQYF; CDR3 DNA: TGCGCCAGCATTTTCGACAGGGTCGACTACGAGCAGTACTTC; J gene: TRBJ2-7; D gene: TRBD1; V gene: TRBV10-1; clone size: .; CDR3 length: 14
CDR3 protein: CASSATGSGYTF; CDR3 DNA: TGCGCCAGCAGCGCCACAGGATCTGGCTACACCTTC; J gene: TRBJ1-2; D gene: .; V gene: TRBV4-1; clone size: once; CDR3 length: 12
CDR3 protein: CASSQAGASGSLDTQYF; CDR3 DNA: TGTGCCAGCAGCCAAGCTGGGGCTAGCGGGAGTCTGGATACGCAGTATTTT; J gene: TRBJ2-3; D gene: TRBD2; V gene: TRBV4-2; clone size: once; CDR3 length: 17
CDR3 protein: CATSGTTGVNSPLHF; CDR3 DNA: TGTGCCACCAGCGGGACGACAGGGGTCAATTCACCCCTCCACTTT; J gene: TRBJ1-6; D gene: TRBD1; V gene: TRBV15; clone size: .; CDR3 length: 15
CDR3 protein: CASSPFAGGPGDTQYF; CDR3 DNA: TGTGCCAGCAGCCCCTTCGCGGGGGGGCCCGGAGATACGCAGTATTTT; J gene: TRBJ2-3; D gene: TRBD2; V gene: TRBV5-4; clone size: .; CDR3 length: 16
CDR3 protein: CASSFGLDSSGNTIYF; CDR3 DNA: TGTGCCAGCAGCTTTGGGTTGGACAGCTCTGGAAACACCATATATTTT; J gene: TRBJ1-3; D gene: .; V gene: TRBV13; clone size: .; CDR3 length: 16
CDR3 protein: CATSRTSGGNTDTQYF; CDR3 DNA: TGTGCCACCAGCCGAACTAGCGGGGGGAATACAGATACGCAGTATTTT; J gene: TRBJ2-3; D gene: TRBD2; V gene: TRBV15; clone size: .; CDR3 length: 16
CDR3 protein: CAWSPDRHNQPQHF; CDR3 DNA: TGTGCCTGGAGTCCCGACAGACACAATCAGCCCCAGCATTTT; J gene: TRBJ1-5; D gene: .; V gene: TRBV30; clone size: .; CDR3 length: 14
CDR3 protein: CASRPYRGQGQPQHF; CDR3 DNA: TGTGCCAGTAGGCCATACAGGGGGCAAGGTCAGCCCCAGCATTTT; J gene: TRBJ1-5; D gene: TRBD1; V gene: TRBV19; clone size: .; CDR3 length: 15